At least ten counts were recorded for the clone carrying this T cell receptor beta chain. Its antigen is not identified. Using its own MiXCR run on the 5' RACE reads, TCRdb lists one record per CDR3 protein. The repertoire holds a few hundred thousand distinct CDR3 sequences, with less than 4.5% as singletons. CDR3 length: 15 amino acids. V shed 1 base and J 3 bases; nucleotides not matched to a gene: 3. Germline CDR1 SGHTA, CDR2 FQGNSA. The data stem from a study of T cells after yellow fever vaccination. Whole-study results and caveats: In post-booster samples, most primary-vaccination clones reappeared (96% CD4, approximately 91% CD8). One caveat is that FACS-sorted repertoires could contain abundant clonotypes contaminating from the bulk population.

The sequence was collected from a man between 18 and 35 years old who received the YFV17D yellow fever vaccine. The chain recombines TRBV7-2 with TRBJ2-1, with 7 nucleotides matching TRBD2. The specimen was PBMCs, collected on the day of the yellow fever booster vaccination. This CDR3 is CASSLVASGYNEQFF. The CDR3 nucleotides are TGTGCCAGCAGCTTAGTGGCTAGCGGCTACAATGAGCAGTTCTTC.